One and the same sample provided the 32 T cell receptor beta chains below, sequenced in a study of OX40 agonist ivuxolimab in advanced cancers. Some clones are missing from TCRdb's copy, which holds only in-frame ones; the method was immunoSEQ multiplex PCR. The sample contains about 61,000 clones, about 91% of which appear only once. The starting material was CD4+ or CD8+ T cells sorted from blood, obtained in a trial of the OX40 agonist ivuxolimab. The receptors stem from an adult with an advanced solid tumor such as melanoma, head and neck, liver or kidney cancer.

The chain combines TRBV2 with TRBJ2-7; D may be TRBD1 or TRBD2 (5 bases each). Germline V gives CDR1 SNHLY, CDR2 FYNNEI. Between the trimmed V and J ends, which lost 3 bases and 7 bases, there was a span of 19 bases. The CDR3 is 15 amino acids. The CDR3 region is CASSDLVGGVHEQYF. The DNA of the CDR3 is TGTGCCAGCAGTGACCTAGTTGGGGGAGTACATGAGCAGTACTTC.

This clone was seen a few times. This chain uses TRBV6-4 with TRBJ2-2; D tentatively fits TRBD1 or TRBD2 (5 bases each). Trimming removed 6 bases at V and 4 bases at J, with 12 bases between. The CDR3 runs to 14 residues. The germline gives CDR1 MRHNA, CDR2 SNTAGT. DNA of the CDR3: TGTGCCAGCAGCAAAGGGGACCCCACCGGGGAGCTGTTTTTT. Protein: CASSKGDPTGELFF.

J is TRBJ2-7 and V is TRBV6-5, with 10 bases fitting TRBD2. J was trimmed by 4 bases and V by 7 bases; bases with no gene match: 7. The CDR3 is made up of 14 amino acids. CDR1 is MNHEY, CDR2 SVGAGI, per germline. The DNA of the CDR3 is TGTGCCAGCACCCCTAGCGGGAGTCTTTACGAGCAGTACTTC. Translation gives CASTPSGSLYEQYF.

This rearrangement joins TRBV15 to TRBJ2-3; D perhaps matches TRBD2 (6 bases). The CDR3 has 15 residues. Germline CDR1 and CDR2: LNHNV and YYDKDF (reference sequence). Trimming removed 0 bases at V and 2 bases at J, with 9 bases between. The CDR3 protein is CATSREGGPTDTQYF. Here the CDR3 DNA reads TGTGCCACCAGCAGAGAAGGAGGGCCCACAGATACGCAGTATTTT.

The chain combines TRBV10-3 with TRBJ2-7, with 7 nucleotides matching TRBD2. CDR1 is ENHRY and CDR2 is SYGVKD in the germline V gene. This CDR3 is 12 amino acids long. The junction had 7 bases not matched to a gene; V was cut back by 11 bases and J by 3 bases. CDR3 region: CAVASGNYEQYF. CDR3 in DNA: TGTGCCGTGGCCAGCGGGAACTACGAGCAGTACTTC.

The chain uses TRBV6-5 and TRBJ1-2; no clear D gene. V was clipped by 6 bases and J by 6 bases, with 17 bases between them. The CDR3 sequence is 14 residues long. Germline loops: CDR1 MNHEY, CDR2 SVGAGI. Here the CDR3 reads CASRNYAGSDGYTF. CDR3 nucleotides: TGTGCCAGCAGAAACTACGCGGGTTCGGATGGCTACACCTTC.

The V and J genes are TRBV5-1 and TRBJ2-1, with D uncertain. This CDR3 spans 11 amino acids. Trimming removed 0 bases from V and 10 bases from J, with 5 bases in between. Per germline, CDR1 SGHRS and CDR2 YFSETQ. DNA for the CDR3: TGCGCCAGCAGCTTGGCGGGCGAGCAGTTCTTC. The encoded protein is CASSLAGEQFF.

The V gene is TRBV29-1, the J gene TRBJ2-1, with a possible D match to TRBD2 (5 bases). Germline CDR1 and CDR2: SQVTM and ANQGSEA. There are 16 residues in the CDR3. V was clipped by 0 bases and J by 0 bases, with 12 bases between them. The DNA for the CDR3 is TGCAGCGTTGAAGATGGCGGGCCCAGCTCCTACAATGAGCAGTTCTTC. This sequence encodes CSVEDGGPSSYNEQFF.

The chain combines TRBV9 with TRBJ2-2; D is possibly TRBD2 (6 bases). This CDR3 contains 14 residues. Germline V gene data show CDR1 as SGDLS and CDR2 as YYNGEE. Trimming pared 2 bases from V and 2 bases from J, leaving 7 bases between. CDR3 region: CASSVGGNTGELFF. CDR3 in DNA: TGTGCCAGCAGCGTGGGGGGAAACACCGGGGAGCTGTTTTTT.

This sequence joins TRBV5-6 and TRBJ2-7, with TRBD1 as a possible D gene (6 bases). Between the trimmed V and J ends, which lost 4 bases and 3 bases, there was a span of 14 bases. Germline V gene data show CDR1 as SGHDT and CDR2 as YYEEEE. The CDR3 loop spans 14 amino acids. The CDR3 coding sequence is TGTGCCAGCAGCCCCCCGACAGGAAGCTACGAGCAGTACTTC. Translating gives CASSPPTGSYEQYF.

This clone occurred a few times. This chain uses TRBV6-6 with TRBJ1-5; D is unresolved. The V gene's germline CDR1 is MNHNY and CDR2 SVGAGI (reference sequence). V gave up 9 bases and J gave up 2 bases, with 17 bases separating them. The CDR3 is 15 residues long. CDR3 sequence: CASIITAGGNQPQHF. The CDR3 DNA follows: TGTGCCAGTATAATAACAGCGGGCGGCAATCAGCCCCAGCATTTT.

This sequence joins TRBV15 and TRBJ2-7; a possible D gene is TRBD1 (5 bases). Looked up from germline, CDR1 is LNHNV and CDR2 is YYDKDF (reference sequence). This CDR3 is 11 amino acids long. V was shortened by 8 bases and J by 5 bases, with 10 bases between the two germline ends. The CDR3 here is CATERGNEQYF. CDR3 DNA: TGTGCCACCGAAAGGGGCAACGAGCAGTACTTC.

V is TRBV7-6 and J is TRBJ2-1, with D unresolved. CDR1 and CDR2 (germline): SGHVS, FNYEAQ. V was pared by 3 bases and J by 5 bases, with 17 bases between. The CDR3 is 16 amino acids. The chain's CDR3 is CASSFSLYQYNNEQFF. Written as DNA, the CDR3 is TGTGCCAGCAGCTTCTCGCTATATCAATACAACAATGAGCAGTTCTTC. Together with reference TRBV7-6 and TRBJ2-1, the CDR3 gives the full variable domain: GAGVSQSPRYKVTKRGQDVALRCDPISGHVSLYWYRQALGQGPEFLTYFNYEAQQDKSGLPNDRFSAERPEGSISTLTIQRTEQRDSAMYRCASSFSLYQYNNEQFFGPGTRLTVL.

About this clone itself: Other DNA sequences in this specimen translate into the identical CDR3. The chain uses TRBV5-1 and TRBJ2-1, with no clear D. The CDR3 is made up of 12 amino acids. Germline V gene lookup returns CDR1 SGHRS and CDR2 YFSETQ. Trimming shortened V by 0 bases and J by 7 bases, and 5 bases separated the two germline ends. The CDR3 coding sequence is TGCGCCAGCAGCTTGGTCGATAATGAGCAGTTCTTC. It yields the protein CASSLVDNEQFF.

This clone is labeled medium-sized. The CDR3 coding sequence is TGCGCCAGCAGCCAAGACGGAAATGAGCAGTTCTTC. Translation: CASSQDGNEQFF. The chain combines TRBV4-1 with TRBJ2-1; D uncertain. Germline V gives CDR1 MGHRA, CDR2 YSYEKL. V gave up 0 bases and J gave up 7 bases, with 4 bases separating them. The CDR3 totals 12 residues.

The chain employs TRBV7-2 and TRBJ2-7; 7 nucleotides agree with TRBD2. The CDR3 totals 15 residues. J was trimmed by 2 bases and V by 5 bases; bases with no gene match: 9. Germline CDR1 is SGHTA and CDR2 is FQGNSA. The CDR3 protein is CASSLQGGSPYEQYF. The CDR3 DNA is TGTGCCAGCAGCCTGCAGGGCGGGAGCCCCTACGAGCAGTACTTC.

The chain combines TRBV6-8 with TRBJ2-1; TRBD2 agrees at 11 bases. Germline lookup yields CDR1 MNHGY and CDR2 SAAAGT. Unmatched junction bases numbered 8, after V lost 5 bases and J lost 8 bases. The CDR3 loop spans 15 amino acids. CDR3 sequence (DNA): TGTGCCAGCAGTCAGACTAGCGGGGAGGCGCATGAGCAGTTCTTC. Residues: CASSQTSGEAHEQFF.

For this clone: A read error may produce the germline difference seen at one junction end. CDR3 loop: CASSWTSDNEQFF. CDR3 DNA sequence: TGTGCTAGCAGCTGGACTAGCGACAATGAGCAGTTCTTC. The chain recombines TRBV7-7 with TRBJ2-1, with 9 nucleotides matching TRBD2. This CDR3 has 13 residues. The germline V gene has CDR1 SSHAT and CDR2 FNYEAQ (reference sequence).

This clone was counted once. DNA of the CDR3: TGTGCCAGCAGCCAAGTGGGGGTCTATGGCTACACCTTC. It encodes CASSQVGVYGYTF. The chain links TRBV4-2 to TRBJ1-2; the D gene is possibly TRBD1 (5 bases). Germline CDR1 and CDR2: LGHNA and YNFKEQ. The CDR3 extends over 13 amino acids. V gave up 1 base and J gave up 4 bases, with 7 bases separating them.

V usage is TRBV4-3 and J usage is TRBJ2-1; 8 bases match TRBD2. This CDR3 is built from 16 residues. Germline V gives CDR1 LGHNA, CDR2 YSLEER. After removal of 1 base from V and 5 bases from J, the junction contained 7 bases not matched to a gene. Here the CDR3 reads CASSQVREGPHNEQFF. For the CDR3, the DNA is TGCGCCAGCAGCCAAGTCCGGGAGGGCCCCCACAATGAGCAGTTCTTC.

The V gene is TRBV19, the J gene TRBJ1-5; unclear D gene. The CDR3 runs to 14 residues. Per the germline V gene, CDR1 is LNHDA and CDR2 is SQIVND (reference sequence). Trimming removed 7 bases at V and 3 bases at J, with 13 bases between. As DNA, the CDR3 is TGTGCCAGTAACACGAGTTCTCACAATCAGCCCCAGCATTTT. Protein sequence: CASNTSSHNQPQHF.

In DNA, the CDR3 is TGTGCCAGCAGTTTGGGGCAGGGATCTCCTGAAGCTTTCTTT. It yields the protein CASSLGQGSPEAFF. The chain has TRBV27 and TRBJ1-1; a possible D gene is TRBD1 (5 bases). The CDR3 contains 14 residues. From germline, CDR1 is MNHEY and CDR2 SMNVEV (reference sequence). V gave up 3 bases and J gave up 6 bases, with 14 bases separating them.

This clone has just one count. The chain couples TRBV28 to TRBJ2-7, with D tentatively TRBD2 (6 bases). The length of the CDR3 is 14 residues. Germline V CDR1 and CDR2: MDHEN, SYDVKM. V lost 3 bases to trimming and J lost 2 bases, with 11 bases between them. CDR3 in DNA: TGTGCCAGCAGTTTCGGAGGGACGGCCTACGAGCAGTACTTC. The encoded protein is CASSFGGTAYEQYF.

This chain links TRBV13 with TRBJ1-2, with TRBD1 matching 8 bases. The CDR3 loop spans 14 amino acids. J lost 2 bases, V lost 4 bases, and 3 bases had no gene match. Germline V lookup: CDR1 PRHDT, CDR2 FYEKMQ (reference sequence). This CDR3 is CASSSWTGNYGYTF. CDR3 in DNA: TGTGCCAGCAGCTCCTGGACAGGGAACTATGGCTACACCTTC.

This clone was seen once. This chain joins TRBV7-9 and TRBJ1-5; D gene uncertain. Germline CDR1 and CDR2: SEHNR and FQNEAQ (reference sequence). Trimming took off 3 bases at V and 1 base at J, with 7 bases between the two ends. CDR3 length: 14 amino acids. CDR3: CASSLEDSNQPQHF. CDR3 sequence (DNA): TGTGCCAGCAGCTTGGAGGACAGCAATCAGCCCCAGCATTTT.

This chain uses TRBV19 with TRBJ2-7; perhaps TRBD2 as D (5 bases). Germline CDR1 is LNHDA and CDR2 is SQIVND (reference sequence). This CDR3 region has 16 residues. V lost 4 bases and J 4 bases, leaving 20 bases between the germline ends. CDR3 DNA: TGTGCCAGTAGTACCTACATACGGGAAACAAAGTACGAGCAGTACTTC. Translation gives CASSTYIRETKYEQYF.

The V gene is TRBV7-2, the J gene TRBJ2-1; no firm D call. The CDR3 spans 15 residues. The V end lost 1 base, the J end lost 0 bases, and 7 bases lay between the germline ends. Per the germline V gene, CDR1 is SGHTA and CDR2 is FQGNSA. CDR3 region: CASSLGWGSYNEQFF. The CDR3 nucleotides read TGTGCCAGCAGCTTAGGGTGGGGCTCCTACAATGAGCAGTTCTTC.

This clone was detected only once. A junction end diverges from the germline sequence, so it may reflect a read error. The DNA of the CDR3 is TGTGCCAGCAGCATAGGACCTTCCTTCGAGCAGTACTTC. As protein: CASSIGPSFEQYF. The rearrangement joins TRBV5-6 to TRBJ2-7, with no clear D. Germline CDR1 SGHDT, CDR2 YYEEEE. The CDR3 loop spans 13 amino acids. Supplemented by reference TRBV5-6 and TRBJ2-7, the full variable domain reads DAGVTQSPTHLIKTRGQQVTLRCSPKSGHDTVSWYQQALGQGPQFIFQYYEEEERQRGNFPDRFSGHQFPNYSSELNVNALLLGDSALYLCASSIGPSFEQYFGPGTRLTVT.

The chain joins TRBV10-2 to TRBJ2-7; D is perhaps TRBD1 (5 bases). Germline V gives CDR1 WSHSY, CDR2 SAAADI. CDR3 length: 12 amino acids. The germline V and J ends were trimmed by 9 bases and 3 bases, with 12 bases remaining between them. In nucleotides, the CDR3 is TGCGCCAGTGAGGACACCCACTACGAGCAGTACTTC. Translated, it gives CASEDTHYEQYF.

This clone was seen only once. This chain joins TRBV28 and TRBJ2-7, with 8 bases that match TRBD1. The V gene end was trimmed by 5 bases and the J gene end by 4 bases; junction bases not matched to a gene: 10. CDR1 MDHEN and CDR2 SYDVKM come from the germline V gene. The length of the CDR3 is 15 residues. The CDR3 reads CASSLIQGAAYEQYF. In nucleotides, the CDR3 is TGTGCCAGCAGTCTCATCCAGGGGGCGGCGTACGAGCAGTACTTC.

This clone is labeled medium-sized. The V call is TRBV27, the J call TRBJ1-5, with D tentatively TRBD1 (5 bases). V was cut by 3 bases and J by 3 bases, with 9 bases left in between. This CDR3 spans 14 amino acids. Germline V CDR1 and CDR2: MNHEY, SMNVEV (reference sequence). CDR3 protein: CASSFGADNQPQHF. DNA of the CDR3: TGTGCCAGCAGTTTCGGGGCAGACAATCAGCCCCAGCATTTT.

The chain has TRBV5-1 and TRBJ1-2; D is uncertain. The CDR3 has 14 amino acids. CDR1 and CDR2 (germline): SGHRS, YFSETQ. V shed 0 bases and J shed 7 bases, with 13 bases lying between them. The CDR3 is CASSLAPEASGYTF. CDR3 DNA sequence: TGCGCCAGCAGCTTGGCCCCCGAAGCAAGTGGCTACACCTTC. The full variable domain, rest sourced from reference TRBV5-1 and TRBJ1-2, is KAGVTQTPRYLIKTRGQQVTLSCSPISGHRSVSWYQQTPGQGLQFLFEYFSETQRNKGNFPGRFSGRQFSNSRSEMNVSTLELGDSALYLCASSLAPEASGYTFGSGTRLTVV.